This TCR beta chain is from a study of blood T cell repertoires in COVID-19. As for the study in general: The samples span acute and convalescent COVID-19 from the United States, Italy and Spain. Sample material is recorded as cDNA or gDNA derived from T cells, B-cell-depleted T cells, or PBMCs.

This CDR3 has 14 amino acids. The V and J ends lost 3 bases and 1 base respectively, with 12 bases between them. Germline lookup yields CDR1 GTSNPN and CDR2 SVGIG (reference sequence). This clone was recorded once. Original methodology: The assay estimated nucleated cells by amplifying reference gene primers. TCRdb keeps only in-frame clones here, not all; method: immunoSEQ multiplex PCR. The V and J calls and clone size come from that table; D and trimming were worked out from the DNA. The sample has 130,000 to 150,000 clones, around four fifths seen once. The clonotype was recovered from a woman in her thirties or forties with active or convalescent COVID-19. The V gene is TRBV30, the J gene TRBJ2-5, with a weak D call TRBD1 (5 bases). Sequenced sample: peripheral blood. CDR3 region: CAWRKVGVQETQYF. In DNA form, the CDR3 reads TGTGCCTGGAGGAAGGTAGGGGTCCAAGAGACCCAGTACTTC.